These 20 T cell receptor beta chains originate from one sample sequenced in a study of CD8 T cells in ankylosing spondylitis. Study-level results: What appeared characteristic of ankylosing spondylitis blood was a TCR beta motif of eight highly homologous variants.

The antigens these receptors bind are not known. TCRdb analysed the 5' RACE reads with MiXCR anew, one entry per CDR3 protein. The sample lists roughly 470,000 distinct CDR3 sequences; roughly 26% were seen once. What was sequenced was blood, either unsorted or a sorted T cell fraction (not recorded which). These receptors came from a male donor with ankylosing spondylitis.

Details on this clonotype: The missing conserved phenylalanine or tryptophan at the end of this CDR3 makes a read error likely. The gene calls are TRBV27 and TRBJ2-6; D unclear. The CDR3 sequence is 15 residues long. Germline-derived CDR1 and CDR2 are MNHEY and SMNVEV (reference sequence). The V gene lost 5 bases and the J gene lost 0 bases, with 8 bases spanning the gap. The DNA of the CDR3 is TGTGCCAGCAGTATCCTAACCTCTGGGGCCAACGTCCTGACTATC. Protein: CASSILTSGANVLTI.

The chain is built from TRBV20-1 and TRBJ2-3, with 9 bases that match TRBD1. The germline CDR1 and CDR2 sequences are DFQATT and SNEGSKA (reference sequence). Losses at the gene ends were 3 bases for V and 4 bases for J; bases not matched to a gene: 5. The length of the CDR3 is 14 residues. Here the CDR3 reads CSARGQGVPDTQYF. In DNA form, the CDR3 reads TGCAGTGCTAGGGGACAGGGAGTCCCAGATACGCAGTATTTT.

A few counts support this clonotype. DNA for the CDR3: TGTGCCACCAGCAGAGTAGTTGCGTCCTACAATGAGCAGTTCTTC. Its translation: CATSRVVASYNEQFF. The chain joins TRBV15 to TRBJ2-1; no reliable D call. This CDR3 region has 15 residues. The germline V gene encodes CDR1 LNHNV and CDR2 YYDKDF (reference sequence). Trimming left V 1 base short and J 1 base short, with 8 bases between.

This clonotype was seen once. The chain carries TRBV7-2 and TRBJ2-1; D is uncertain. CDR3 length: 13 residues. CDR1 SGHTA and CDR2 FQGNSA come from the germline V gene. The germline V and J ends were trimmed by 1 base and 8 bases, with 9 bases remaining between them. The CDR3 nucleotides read TGTGCCAGCAGCTTAGGGGGATCCGATGAGCAGTTCTTC. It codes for CASSLGGSDEQFF.

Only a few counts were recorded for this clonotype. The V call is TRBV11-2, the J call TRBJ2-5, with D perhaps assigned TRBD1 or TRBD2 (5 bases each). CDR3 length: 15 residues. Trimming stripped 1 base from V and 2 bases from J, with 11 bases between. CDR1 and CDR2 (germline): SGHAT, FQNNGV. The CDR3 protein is CASSLAPGRQETQYF. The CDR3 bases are TGTGCCAGCAGCTTAGCCCCGGGACGTCAAGAGACCCAGTACTTC.

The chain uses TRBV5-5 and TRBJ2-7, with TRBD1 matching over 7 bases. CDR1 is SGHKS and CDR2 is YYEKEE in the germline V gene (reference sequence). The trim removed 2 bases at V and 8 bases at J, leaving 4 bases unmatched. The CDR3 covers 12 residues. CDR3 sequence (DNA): TGTGCCAGCAGCTTCGACAGGGTCAAGCAGTACTTC. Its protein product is CASSFDRVKQYF.

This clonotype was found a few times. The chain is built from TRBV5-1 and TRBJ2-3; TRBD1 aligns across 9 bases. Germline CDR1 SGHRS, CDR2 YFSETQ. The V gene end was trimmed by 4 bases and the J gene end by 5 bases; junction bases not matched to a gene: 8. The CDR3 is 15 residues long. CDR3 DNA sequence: TGCGCCAGCAGCCACGGTGGGACAGGGAAAGATACGCAGTATTTT. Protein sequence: CASSHGGTGKDTQYF.

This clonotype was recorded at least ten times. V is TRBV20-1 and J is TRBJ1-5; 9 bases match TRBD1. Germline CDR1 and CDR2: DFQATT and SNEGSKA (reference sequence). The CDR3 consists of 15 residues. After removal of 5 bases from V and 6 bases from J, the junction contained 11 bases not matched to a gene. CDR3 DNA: TGCAGTGCTCCCCGAGGGGGACAGGGCGGTCAGCCCCAGCATTTT. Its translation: CSAPRGGQGGQPQHF.

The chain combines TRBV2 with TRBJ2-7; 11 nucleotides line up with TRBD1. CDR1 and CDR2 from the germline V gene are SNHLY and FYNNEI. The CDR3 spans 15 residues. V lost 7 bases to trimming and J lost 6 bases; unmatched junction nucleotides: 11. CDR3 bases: TGTGCCAGCAATAAGGTTCTGGGACAGGGGGGCGAGCAGTACTTC. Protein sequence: CASNKVLGQGGEQYF. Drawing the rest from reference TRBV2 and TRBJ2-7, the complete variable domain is EPEVTQTPSHQVTQMGQEVILRCVPISNHLYFYWYRQILGQKVEFLVSFYNNEISEKSEIFDDQFSVERPDGSNFTLKIRSTKLEDSAMYFCASNKVLGQGGEQYFGPGTRLTVT.

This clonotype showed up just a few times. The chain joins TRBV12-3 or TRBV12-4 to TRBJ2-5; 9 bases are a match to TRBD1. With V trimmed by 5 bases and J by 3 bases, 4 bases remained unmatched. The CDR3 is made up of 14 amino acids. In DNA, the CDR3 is TGTGCCAGCAGTGCGGGACAGGGCGAAGAGACCCAGTACTTC. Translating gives CASSAGQGEETQYF.

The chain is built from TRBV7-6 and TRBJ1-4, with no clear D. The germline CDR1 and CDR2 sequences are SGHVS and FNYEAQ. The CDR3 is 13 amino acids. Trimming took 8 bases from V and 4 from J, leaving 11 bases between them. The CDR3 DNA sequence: TGTGCCAGCGCCATGAGAGATAATGAAAAACTGTTTTTT. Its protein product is CASAMRDNEKLFF.

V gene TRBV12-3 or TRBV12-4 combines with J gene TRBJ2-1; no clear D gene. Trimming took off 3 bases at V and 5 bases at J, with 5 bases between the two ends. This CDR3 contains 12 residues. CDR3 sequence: CASSFYNNEQFF. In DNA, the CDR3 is TGTGCCAGCAGTTTTTACAACAATGAGCAGTTCTTC.

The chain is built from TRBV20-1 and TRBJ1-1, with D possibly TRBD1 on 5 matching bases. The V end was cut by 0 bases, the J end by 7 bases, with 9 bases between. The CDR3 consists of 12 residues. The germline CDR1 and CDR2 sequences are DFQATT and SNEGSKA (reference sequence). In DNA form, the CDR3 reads TGCAGTGCTAGAGAGGGGGTTGGTGAAGCTTTCTTT. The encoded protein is CSAREGVGEAFF.

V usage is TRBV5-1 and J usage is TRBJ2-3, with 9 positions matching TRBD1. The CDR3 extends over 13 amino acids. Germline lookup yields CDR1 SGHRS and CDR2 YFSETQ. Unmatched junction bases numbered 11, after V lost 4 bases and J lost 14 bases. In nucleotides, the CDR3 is TGCGCCAGCAGCGGGGGACAGGGAGGGACAGTGTATTTT. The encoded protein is CASSGGQGGTVYF.

CDR3 residues: CASSFRTGSREAFF. In DNA form, the CDR3 reads TGTGCCAGCAGCTTCCGAACAGGGTCAAGGGAAGCTTTCTTT. This chain joins TRBV7-9 and TRBJ1-1; TRBD1 might be the D (6 bases). V was clipped by 3 bases and J by 8 bases, with 16 bases between them. Germline CDR1 and CDR2: SEHNR and FQNEAQ (reference sequence). The CDR3 totals 14 residues.

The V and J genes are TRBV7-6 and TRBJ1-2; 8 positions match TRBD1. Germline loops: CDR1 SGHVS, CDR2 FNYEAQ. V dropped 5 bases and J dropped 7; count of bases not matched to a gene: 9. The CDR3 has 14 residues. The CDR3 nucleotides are TGTGCCAGCAGCCTACAGGGGGACAGGTCTGGCTACACCTTC. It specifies CASSLQGDRSGYTF.

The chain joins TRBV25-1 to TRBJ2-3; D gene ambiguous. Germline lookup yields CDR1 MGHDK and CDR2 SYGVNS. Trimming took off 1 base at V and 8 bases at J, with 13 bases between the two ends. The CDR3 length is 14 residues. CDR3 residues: CASSELVGIGTQYF. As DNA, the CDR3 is TGTGCCAGCAGTGAATTGGTGGGGATAGGTACGCAGTATTTT.

CDR3 region: CASSLLRYSNYGYTF. DNA for the CDR3: TGTGCCAGCAGTTTATTGCGGTATAGTAACTATGGCTACACCTTC. The chain recombines TRBV12-3 or TRBV12-4 with TRBJ1-2; no reliable D call. Trimming took off 2 bases at V and 1 base at J, with 11 bases between the two ends. The CDR3 totals 15 residues.

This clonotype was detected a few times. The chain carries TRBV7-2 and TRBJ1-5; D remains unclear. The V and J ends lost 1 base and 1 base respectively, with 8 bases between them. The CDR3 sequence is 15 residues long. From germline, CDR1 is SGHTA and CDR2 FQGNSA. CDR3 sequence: CASSLVLGSNQPQHF. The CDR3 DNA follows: TGTGCCAGCAGCTTAGTCCTTGGGAGCAATCAGCCCCAGCATTTT.

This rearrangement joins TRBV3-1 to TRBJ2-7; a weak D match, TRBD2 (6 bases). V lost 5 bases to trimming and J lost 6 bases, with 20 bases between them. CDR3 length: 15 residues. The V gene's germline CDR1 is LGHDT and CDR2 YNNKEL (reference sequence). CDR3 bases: TGTGCCAGCAGCACATCTAGCGTCCTTCTGGGCGAGCAGTACTTC. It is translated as CASSTSSVLLGEQYF.